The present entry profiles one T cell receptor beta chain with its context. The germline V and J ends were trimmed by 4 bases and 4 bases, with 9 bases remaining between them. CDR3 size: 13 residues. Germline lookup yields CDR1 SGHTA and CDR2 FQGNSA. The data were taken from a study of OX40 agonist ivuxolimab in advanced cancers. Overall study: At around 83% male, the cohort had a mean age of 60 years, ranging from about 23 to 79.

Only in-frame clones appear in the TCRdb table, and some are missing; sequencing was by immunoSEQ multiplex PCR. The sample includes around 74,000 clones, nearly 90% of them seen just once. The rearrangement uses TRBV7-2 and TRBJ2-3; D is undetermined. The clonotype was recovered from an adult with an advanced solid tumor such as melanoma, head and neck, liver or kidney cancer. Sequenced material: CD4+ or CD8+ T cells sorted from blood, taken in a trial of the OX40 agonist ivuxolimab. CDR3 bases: TGTGCCAGCAGCTATAACGTCCCAGATACGCAGTATTTT. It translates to CASSYNVPDTQYF.